Listed below are T cell receptor beta chains from one sample, sequenced in a study of blood T cell repertoires in COVID-19. Only in-frame clones appear in the TCRdb table, and some are missing; sequencing was by immunoSEQ multiplex PCR. Here the sample spans a few hundred thousand clones, around nine tenths being singletons. The sequenced sample consisted of PBMCs or T cells enriched from blood (not recorded which). All receptors come from a woman in her thirties who had been exposed to COVID-19. The CDR3 runs from the conserved cysteine through the conserved F or W. The D gene is left open where the match is weak. A row's size may be missing; if present it is once, few, many or a size class.

j_gene,v_gene,abundance,d_gene,CDR3nt,CDR3aa
TRBJ2-7,TRBV20-1,once,-,TGCAGTGCTAGTGGAGCGTTTTCAGGGGTCCTCGACGAGCAGTACTTC,CSASGAFSGVLDEQYF
TRBJ1-2,TRBV18,once,-,TGTGCCAGCTCACCAGGCCCGTCCCCTAACTATGGCTACACCTTC,CASSPGPSPNYGYTF
TRBJ2-1,TRBV15,-,-,TGTGCCACCAGCCCCGGGACTCCAACATACGGGCAGTTCTTC,CATSPGTPTYGQFF
TRBJ1-1,TRBV7-8,few,-,TGTGCCAGCAGCCCCTGGACGACAGGGAACACTGAAGCTTTCTTT,CASSPWTTGNTEAFF
TRBJ2-2,TRBV28,-,TRBD2,TGTGCCAGCAGTGCCGGGACTAGCGACACCGGGGAGCTGTTTTTT,CASSAGTSDTGELFF
TRBJ2-7,TRBV29-1,-,TRBD1,TGCAGCGGCGGGACAGGAGAGCAGTACTTC,CSGGTGEQYF
TRBJ2-1,TRBV6-6,-,-,TGTGCCAGCAGCTTAACTCCCATAGGGAGAACCGATGAGCAGTTCTTC,CASSLTPIGRTDEQFF
TRBJ2-7,TRBV5-1,-,-,TGCGCCAGCAGCTTGATCAGCGGAGGGGCCTACGAGCAGTACTTC,CASSLISGGAYEQYF
TRBJ2-7,TRBV11-2,few,-,TGTGCCAGCAGCTTCCCCGGTCTTTACGAGCAGTACTTC,CASSFPGLYEQYF
TRBJ1-4,TRBV11-3,-,-,TGTGCCAGCAGCCCGCGGGGGGGTTCAAATGAAAAACTGTTTTTT,CASSPRGGSNEKLFF
TRBJ1-5,TRBV2,-,-,TGTGCCAGCAGTGTATTGGGCGGGTCCTCGGAGCCCCAGCATTTT,CASSVLGGSSEPQHF
TRBJ1-1,TRBV12-3/TRBV12-4,-,-,TGTGCCAGCAGTTTACAGGGCGGCACTGAAGCTTTCTTT,CASSLQGGTEAFF
TRBJ2-1,TRBV28,-,TRBD2,TGTGCCAGCAGTTTTTGGGGGACTAGCGGGGCGTACAATGAGCAGTTCTTC,CASSFWGTSGAYNEQFF
TRBJ1-1,TRBV27,-,-,TGTGCCAGCAGTTTATATGGGGGCATAGCTGAAGCTTTCTTT,CASSLYGGIAEAFF
TRBJ2-7,TRBV12-3/TRBV12-4,-,-,TGTGCCAGCAGTTACAGGGTCCACGAGCAGTACTTC,CASSYRVHEQYF
TRBJ1-4,TRBV15,-,-,TGTGCCACCAGCAGAGACAGGGTTGGGGAAAAACTGTTTTTT,CATSRDRVGEKLFF
TRBJ1-4,TRBV11-3,-,TRBD1,TGTGCCAGCACCGACAGGGGAGATGAAAAACTGTTTTTT,CASTDRGDEKLFF